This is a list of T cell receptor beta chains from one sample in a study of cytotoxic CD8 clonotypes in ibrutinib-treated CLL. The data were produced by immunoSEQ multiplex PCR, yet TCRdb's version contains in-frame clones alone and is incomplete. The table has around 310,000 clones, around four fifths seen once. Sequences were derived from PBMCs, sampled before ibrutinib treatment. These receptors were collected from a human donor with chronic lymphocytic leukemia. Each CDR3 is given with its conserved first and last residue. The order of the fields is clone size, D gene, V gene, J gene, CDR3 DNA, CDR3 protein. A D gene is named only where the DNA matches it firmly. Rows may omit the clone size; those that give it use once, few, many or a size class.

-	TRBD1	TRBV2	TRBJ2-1	TGTGCCAGCAGAGGACCCGGGACAGGGATCTACAATGAGCAGTTCTTC	CASRGPGTGIYNEQFF
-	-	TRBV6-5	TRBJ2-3	TGTGCCAGCGCTACCGTGGGCGATACGCAGTATTTT	CASATVGDTQYF
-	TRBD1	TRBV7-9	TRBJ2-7	TGTGCCAGCAGCTTTATGTTAGGGGGCCACGAGCAGTACTTC	CASSFMLGGHEQYF
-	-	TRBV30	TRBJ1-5	TGTGCCTGGAGCGCGAGTTTCGAGCAGCCCCAGCATTTT	CAWSASFEQPQHF
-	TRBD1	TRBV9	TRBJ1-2	TGTGCCAGCAGTCCCGGGACAGTTTATGACTACACCTTC	CASSPGTVYDYTF
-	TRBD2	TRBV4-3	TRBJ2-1	TGCGCCAGCAGCCCCGGACTAGCGGGAGGACGGGACGATGAGCAGTTCTTC	CASSPGLAGGRDDEQFF
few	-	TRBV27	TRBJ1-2	TGTGCCAGCAGGACACCCTCCCGCGGCTACACCTTC	CASRTPSRGYTF
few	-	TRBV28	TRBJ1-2	TGTGCCAGCAGTTTGTCCAGCTATGGCTACACCTTC	CASSLSSYGYTF
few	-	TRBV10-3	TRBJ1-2	TGTGCCATCAGTGAAAAGAGCCAGCCCTATGGCTACACCTTC	CAISEKSQPYGYTF
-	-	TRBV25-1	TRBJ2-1	TGTGCCAGCGACTTAGGGGGAGGGCGGTGGAATGAGCAGTTCTTC	CASDLGGGRWNEQFF
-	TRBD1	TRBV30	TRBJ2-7	TGTGCCTGGACCAGGGACAGTTCCTACGAGCAGTACTTC	CAWTRDSSYEQYF